Below, 17 T cell receptor beta chains from the same sample are listed, as sequenced in a study of human T cells and chemical hapten exposure. Stated time point: pre-sensitization, week 0. Treatment reported: therapeutic diphenylcyclopropenone sensitization with weekly scalp DPC. MiXCR, applied by TCRdb to the RACE reads, yields one record per CDR3 protein. The data show over 85,000 distinct CDR3 sequences, roughly 10% seen once. The source was whole blood, collected in connection with sensitization to the hapten diphenylcyclopropenone (DPC). The receptors originated from a woman in her fifties or sixties with alopecia areata. Some clones in this sample may be carry-over from other donors' samples.

In its sample, this clonotype was seen a few times. The rearrangement links TRBV7-6 to TRBJ2-7; D is uncertain. The CDR3 is made up of 12 amino acids. The V gene lost 5 bases and the J gene lost 4 bases, with 9 bases spanning the gap. The germline V gene has CDR1 SGHVS and CDR2 FNYEAQ. Here the CDR3 reads CASSASRYEQYF. CDR3 nucleotides: TGTGCCAGCAGCGCAAGTAGGTACGAGCAGTACTTC.

The chain carries TRBV19 and TRBJ2-5; 12 bases agree with TRBD2. Germline CDR1 and CDR2: LNHDA and SQIVND (reference sequence). V lost 3 bases and J lost 3; bases outside the gene matches: 14. This CDR3 region has 19 residues. The CDR3, as DNA: TGTGCCAGTAGTATTAGCCCGCCAGGACTAGCGGGGCGGGAAGAGACCCAGTACTTC. Translating it yields CASSISPPGLAGREETQYF.

This clonotype was detected only a few times. The chain is built from TRBV2 and TRBJ1-1; D might be TRBD1 (5 bases). The CDR3 has 15 amino acids. The V end lost 8 bases, the J end lost 9 bases, and 25 bases lay between the germline ends. CDR1 and CDR2 (germline): SNHLY, FYNNEI. CDR3 loop: CASSWGSQGTSKAFF. The DNA for the CDR3 is TGTGCCAGCTCGTGGGGTAGCCAGGGAACGTCGAAAGCTTTCTTT.

Ten or more counts support this clonotype. The rearrangement joins TRBV15 to TRBJ1-1; 7 nucleotides line up with TRBD1. The CDR3 covers 16 residues. Germline V gives CDR1 LNHNV, CDR2 YYDKDF (reference sequence). With 2 bases clipped from V and 0 bases from J, the junction kept 6 bases outside the gene matches. CDR3 sequence (DNA): TGTGCCACCAGCAGAATACCGGGACAGATGAACACTGAAGCTTTCTTT. Its protein product is CATSRIPGQMNTEAFF.

The chain couples TRBV6-1 to TRBJ1-5; 7 bases are a match to TRBD1. Germline CDR1 is MNHNS and CDR2 is SASEGT. The CDR3 runs to 15 residues. J lost 9 bases, V lost 7 bases, and 15 bases had no gene match. The CDR3 here is CASTGTGAQYRPQHF. The DNA for the CDR3 is TGTGCCAGCACCGGAACAGGGGCCCAGTATCGGCCCCAGCATTTT.

This clonotype appeared many times. V gene TRBV5-1 combines with J gene TRBJ2-3; tentatively, D is TRBD2 (7 bases). Germline V gene lookup returns CDR1 SGHRS and CDR2 YFSETQ. Between the trimmed V and J ends, which lost 2 bases and 6 bases, there was a span of 19 bases. CDR3 length: 16 amino acids. The CDR3: CASSLVRGARADTQYF. In nucleotides, the CDR3 is TGCGCCAGCAGCTTAGTTCGGGGGGCCAGAGCGGATACGCAGTATTTT.

This chain uses TRBV12-5 with TRBJ2-7, with 13 bases fitting TRBD2. Germline CDR1 LGHNT, CDR2 FRNRAP. Trimming cost V 7 bases and J 0 bases; bases outside gene matches: 6. This CDR3 comprises 16 residues. This CDR3 reads CASATSGGLLSYEQYF. The CDR3 DNA is TGTGCTAGTGCGACTAGCGGGGGGCTCCTCTCCTACGAGCAGTACTTC.

The chain uses TRBV5-1 and TRBJ1-5; 9 bases map to TRBD1. CDR1 and CDR2 from the germline V gene are SGHRS and YFSETQ. This CDR3 has 15 residues. With 5 bases clipped from V and 1 base from J, the junction kept 4 bases outside the gene matches. CDR3 nucleotide sequence: TGCGCCAGCAGTTCGGGACAGGGCAGCAATCAGCCCCAGCATTTT. It codes for CASSSGQGSNQPQHF.

This clonotype was seen many times. The V gene is TRBV7-3, the J gene TRBJ2-6; D is ambiguous. CDR1 is SGHTA and CDR2 is FQGTGA in the germline V gene. The CDR3 contains 13 residues. The V end was cut by 3 bases, the J end by 3 bases, with 3 bases between. CDR3 nucleotide sequence: TGTGCCAGCAGCTTTTTTGGGGCCAACGTCCTGACTTTC. Translation: CASSFFGANVLTF. Full variable domain (remainder filled in from reference TRBV7-3 and TRBJ2-6): GAGVSQTPSNKVTEKGKYVELRCDPISGHTALYWYRQSLGQGPEFLIYFQGTGAADDSGLPNDRFFAVRPEGSVSTLKIQRTERGDSAVYLCASSFFGANVLTFGAGSRLTVL.

This clonotype has only a few counts. The gene calls are TRBV6-5 and TRBJ2-5, with D unresolved. Trimming pared 4 bases from V and 5 bases from J, leaving 11 bases between. The CDR3 sequence is 13 residues long. Germline V lookup: CDR1 MNHEY, CDR2 SVGAGI. CDR3 sequence reads: CASSSLDGETQYF. Here the CDR3 DNA reads TGTGCCAGCAGTTCTCTCGACGGTGAGACCCAGTACTTC.

In its sample, this clonotype was seen a few times. V usage is TRBV7-9 and J usage is TRBJ2-7; D unclear. CDR1 is SEHNR, CDR2 FQNEAQ, per germline (reference sequence). The length of the CDR3 is 14 residues. The V and J ends lost 1 base and 1 base respectively, with 8 bases between them. CDR3 region: CASSLGQESYEQYF. CDR3 coding DNA: TGTGCCAGCAGCTTAGGCCAGGAGTCCTACGAGCAGTACTTC.

This clonotype was recorded a few times. J is TRBJ2-3 and V is TRBV5-1, with a weak D call TRBD2 (5 bases). Between the trimmed V and J ends, which lost 4 bases and 2 bases, there was a span of 11 bases. CDR1 and CDR2 (germline): SGHRS, YFSETQ. The CDR3 length is 14 residues. The CDR3 is CASSLSEVTDTQYF. For the CDR3, the DNA is TGCGCCAGCAGCCTTAGCGAAGTCACAGATACGCAGTATTTT. Using reference TRBV5-1 and TRBJ2-3 for the parts outside the CDR3, the full variable domain is KAGVTQTPRYLIKTRGQQVTLSCSPISGHRSVSWYQQTPGQGLQFLFEYFSETQRNKGNFPGRFSGRQFSNSRSEMNVSTLELGDSALYLCASSLSEVTDTQYFGPGTRLTVL.

This clonotype was recorded at least ten times. The CDR3 sequence: CASSEGQPAAQHF. The CDR3 DNA is TGCGCCAGCAGTGAGGGGCAGCCCGCGGCCCAGCATTTT. The chain uses TRBV10-1 and TRBJ1-5; no clear D gene. This CDR3 has 13 amino acids. Trimming removed 2 bases at V and 11 bases at J, with 13 bases between. The germline V gene encodes CDR1 WNHNN and CDR2 SYGVQD (reference sequence).

The chain links TRBV4-2 to TRBJ2-1; a weak D match, TRBD2 (7 bases). CDR1 and CDR2 (germline): LGHNA, YNFKEQ. The CDR3 has 18 amino acids. Trimming shortened V by 0 bases and J by 0 bases, and 15 bases separated the two germline ends. The CDR3 sequence is CASSQEGSGGHSYNEQFF. CDR3 sequence (DNA): TGTGCCAGCAGCCAAGAAGGCTCGGGGGGCCACTCCTACAATGAGCAGTTCTTC.

This clonotype was recorded at least ten times. V and J are TRBV18 and TRBJ1-2, with 8 bases aligning to TRBD1. The CDR3 spans 16 residues. The J segment lost 2 bases and the V segment lost 3 bases, leaving 8 bases of the junction unmatched. Germline-derived CDR1 and CDR2 are KGHSH and LQKENI. The CDR3 loop reads CASSPGVDRGNYGYTF. CDR3 nucleotides: TGTGCCAGCTCACCGGGAGTAGACAGGGGAAACTATGGCTACACCTTC.

V usage is TRBV6-5 and J usage is TRBJ2-3, with TRBD2 identical over 9 bases. CDR3 length: 16 residues. Looked up from germline, CDR1 is MNHEY and CDR2 is SVGAGI. Unmatched junction bases numbered 13, after V lost 5 bases and J lost 7 bases. The chain's CDR3 is CASSPRGSGGINTQYF. The CDR3 DNA is TGTGCCAGCAGTCCACGGGGTAGCGGGGGCATAAATACGCAGTATTTT.

The chain combines TRBV29-1 with TRBJ1-1; unclear D gene. V lost 7 bases and J lost 0, with 18 bases in between. The CDR3 length is 15 residues. Germline loops: CDR1 SQVTM, CDR2 ANQGSEA. CDR3 bases: TGCAGCGCCACCCCACAGAGTCCCATGAACACTGAAGCTTTCTTT. Translating gives CSATPQSPMNTEAFF.